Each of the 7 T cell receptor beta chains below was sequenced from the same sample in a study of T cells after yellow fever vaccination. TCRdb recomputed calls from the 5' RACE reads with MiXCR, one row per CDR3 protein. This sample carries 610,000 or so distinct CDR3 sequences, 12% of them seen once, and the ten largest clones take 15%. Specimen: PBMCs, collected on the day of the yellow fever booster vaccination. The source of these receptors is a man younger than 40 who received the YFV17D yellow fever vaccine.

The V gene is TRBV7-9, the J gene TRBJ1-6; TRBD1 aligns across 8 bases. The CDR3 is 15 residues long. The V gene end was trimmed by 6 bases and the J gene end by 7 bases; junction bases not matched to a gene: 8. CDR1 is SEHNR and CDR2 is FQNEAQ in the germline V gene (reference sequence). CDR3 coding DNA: TGTGCCAGCAGGGCCAAGGACAGGGTGAATTCACCCCTCCACTTT. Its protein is CASRAKDRVNSPLHF.

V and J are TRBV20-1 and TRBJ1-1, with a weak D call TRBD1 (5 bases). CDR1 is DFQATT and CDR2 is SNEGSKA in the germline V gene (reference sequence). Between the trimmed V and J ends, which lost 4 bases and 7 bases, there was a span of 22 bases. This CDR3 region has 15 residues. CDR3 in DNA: TGCAGTGCTACCCCTTGGGACGGACGGGACTTTGAAGCTTTCTTT. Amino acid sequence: CSATPWDGRDFEAFF.

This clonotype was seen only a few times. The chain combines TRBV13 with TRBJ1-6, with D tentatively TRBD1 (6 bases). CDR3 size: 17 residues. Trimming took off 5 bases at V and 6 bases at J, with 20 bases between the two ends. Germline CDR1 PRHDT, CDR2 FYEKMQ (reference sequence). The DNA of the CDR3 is TGTGCCAGCAGCCCCGGCGGGGACAAAGGCCCTAATTCACCCCTCCACTTT. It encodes CASSPGGDKGPNSPLHF.

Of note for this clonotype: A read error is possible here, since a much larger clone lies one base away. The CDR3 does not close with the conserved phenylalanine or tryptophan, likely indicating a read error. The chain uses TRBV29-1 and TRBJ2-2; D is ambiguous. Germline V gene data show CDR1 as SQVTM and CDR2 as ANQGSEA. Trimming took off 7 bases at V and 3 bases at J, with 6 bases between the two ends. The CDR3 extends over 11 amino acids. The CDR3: CSGVDTGELFS. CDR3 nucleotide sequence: TGCAGCGGCGTGGACACCGGGGAGCTGTTTTCT.

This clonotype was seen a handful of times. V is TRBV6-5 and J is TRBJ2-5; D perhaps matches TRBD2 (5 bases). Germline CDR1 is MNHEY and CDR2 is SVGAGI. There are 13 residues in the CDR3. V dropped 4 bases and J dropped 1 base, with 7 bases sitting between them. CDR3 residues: CASSSRAQETQYF. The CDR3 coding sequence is TGTGCCAGCAGTTCGAGGGCCCAAGAGACCCAGTACTTC.

The CDR3 DNA follows: TGTGCCAGCAGCAAAGTAGGGGGGGACTACAACACCGGGGAGCTGTTTTTT. As protein: CASSKVGGDYNTGELFF. The rearrangement links TRBV21-1 to TRBJ2-2; the table gives TRBD2 as D, unverified against the DNA. TRBV21-1 is reported as a pseudogene. CDR3 length equals 17 residues.

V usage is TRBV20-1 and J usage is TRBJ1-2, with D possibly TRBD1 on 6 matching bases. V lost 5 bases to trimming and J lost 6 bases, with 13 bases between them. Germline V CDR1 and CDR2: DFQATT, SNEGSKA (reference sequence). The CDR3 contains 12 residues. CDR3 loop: CSAAGTTDGYTF. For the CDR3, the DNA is TGCAGTGCTGCCGGGACAACGGATGGCTACACCTTC.